What follows is one T cell receptor beta chain and its context. The target antigen is unknown. These data belong to a study of Graves' ophthalmopathy and Graves' hyperthyroidism. The study's findings and limits: Forecasting of ophthalmopathy progression by the model achieved approximately 70% sensitivity and around 72% specificity.

Beta-chain TCR CDR3 regions were amplified from RNA transcripts. In the first round, RT-PCR was carried out with HTBI primers, and a multiplex PCR formed the second round. TCRdb redid the calling of the multiplex PCR reads with MiXCR, one entry per CDR3 protein. The sample lists 230,000 or so distinct CDR3 sequences, around 42% occurring once. The CDR3 is 16 residues long. From germline, CDR1 is SGHAT and CDR2 FQNNGV. V gave up 1 base and J gave up 7 bases; unmatched junction bases: 8. The chain is built from TRBV11-2 and TRBJ1-5; 9 bases are a match to TRBD1. This sequence originates from an adult man with Graves' ophthalmopathy. Input material: peripheral blood. In DNA, the CDR3 is TGTGCCAGCAGCTTAGTTTGGGGACAGGGAATACAGCCCCAGCATTTT. Amino acids: CASSLVWGQGIQPQHF. The full variable domain, in which reference TRBV11-2 and TRBJ1-5 provide the parts outside the CDR3, is EAGVAQSPRYKIIEKRQSVAFWCNPISGHATLYWYQQILGQGPKLLIQFQNNGVVDDSQLPKDRFSAERLKGVDSTLKIQPAKLEDSAVYLCASSLVWGQGIQPQHFGDGTRLSIL.